This passage covers 21 T cell receptor beta chains from one sample sequenced in a study of blood T cells in healthy people across ages. Sample-barcoded 5' priming and a J-beta primer mix drove a second PCR of about 6 to 12 cycles. TCRdb re-called the 5' RACE reads with MiXCR, one entry per CDR3 protein. The sample lists 550,000 to 600,000 distinct CDR3 sequences, 25% to 30% occurring once. Sample: blood. These receptors were obtained from a woman aged 70-85 years in good health.

This clonotype was picked up many times. The chain combines TRBV7-3 with TRBJ2-3; TRBD1 might be the D (6 bases). Germline V gene sequence: CDR1 SGHTA, CDR2 FQGTGA. Trimming left V 8 bases short and J 0 bases short, with 12 bases between. CDR3 length: 14 amino acids. The CDR3 spells CASSLGASTDTQYF. DNA of the CDR3: TGTGCCAGCTCGTTGGGGGCCAGCACAGATACGCAGTATTTT.

Only a few counts were recorded for this clonotype. This chain uses TRBV3-1 with TRBJ1-2, with 12 bases that match TRBD1. Germline V lookup: CDR1 LGHDT, CDR2 YNNKEL (reference sequence). The CDR3 is made up of 19 amino acids. Trimming cost V 5 bases and J 2 bases; bases outside gene matches: 15. The CDR3 is CASSSYAGQGARRNYGYTF. The CDR3 region has the DNA TGTGCCAGCAGCTCTTACGCGGGACAGGGGGCGCGTAGGAACTATGGCTACACCTTC. Variable domain in full (rest from reference TRBV3-1 and TRBJ1-2): DTAVSQTPKYLVTQMGNDKSIKCEQNLGHDTMYWYKQDSKKFLKIMFSYNNKELIINETVPNRFSPKSPDKAHLNLHINSLELGDSAVYFCASSSYAGQGARRNYGYTFGSGTRLTVV.

This chain connects TRBV7-9 to TRBJ1-2; no reliable D call. Germline V gene sequence: CDR1 SEHNR, CDR2 FQNEAQ (reference sequence). This CDR3 spans 13 amino acids. The V end lost 2 bases, the J end lost 8 bases, and 12 bases lay between the germline ends. The CDR3 sequence is CASSLSRVGGYTF. The CDR3 bases are TGTGCCAGCAGCTTATCTCGTGTGGGAGGCTACACCTTC.

This clonotype was seen repeatedly, ten times or more. The DNA is omitted, as the CDR3 cannot be located on it reliably, and the CDR3 follows TCRdb's listing. The chain couples TRBV5-1 to TRBJ2-1. The length of the CDR3 is 16 amino acids, counting both ends. Germline V gene sequence: CDR1 SGHRS, CDR2 YFSETQ. The CDR3 loop is CASSSSRYEADNEQFF.

The chain recombines TRBV5-1 with TRBJ2-2; 15 bases line up with TRBD2. The V gene end was trimmed by 3 bases and the J gene end by 1 base; junction bases not matched to a gene: 7. The CDR3 extends over 19 amino acids. In germline, CDR1 is SGHRS, CDR2 YFSETQ. The CDR3 coding sequence is TGCGCCAGCAGCTCCGGGGGGACTAGCGGGGGGATGAACACCGGGGAGCTGTTTTTT. It specifies CASSSGGTSGGMNTGELFF.

This chain links TRBV5-5 with TRBJ2-5; TRBD2 matches 9 bases. Gene TRBJ2-1 matches the end of the DNA better, so the J call may be wrong. The CDR3 is 15 amino acids. Germline V lookup: CDR1 SGHKS, CDR2 YYEKEE (reference sequence). CDR3 amino acids: CASSLSTSGDNEQFF. The CDR3 DNA sequence: TGTGCCAGCAGCTTGTCGACTAGCGGAGACAATGAGCAGTTCTTC.

The chain employs TRBV30 and TRBJ2-5; D perhaps matches TRBD1 (6 bases). V was clipped by 3 bases and J by 4 bases, with 15 bases between them. Germline CDR1 is GTSNPN and CDR2 is SVGIG (reference sequence). The CDR3 length is 14 residues. CDR3 coding DNA: TGTGCCTGGAGGGAGTGGGGGCCCTCAGAGACCCAGTACTTC. It specifies CAWREWGPSETQYF. Full variable domain (outside the CDR3, taken from reference TRBV30 and TRBJ2-5): SQTIHQWPATLVQPVGSPLSLECTVEGTSNPNLYWYRQAAGRGLQLLFYSVGIGQISSEVPQNLSASRPQDRQFILSSKKLLLSDSGFYLCAWREWGPSETQYFGPGTRLLVL.

CDR3 DNA: TGCAGTGCTAGTGATAAGACTAGCGGGGGGCCTACGTACTTC. Translated, it gives CSASDKTSGGPTYF. This chain joins TRBV20-1 and TRBJ2-7; TRBD2 aligns across 13 bases. J was trimmed by 12 bases and V by 3 bases; bases with no gene match: 11. From germline, CDR1 is DFQATT and CDR2 SNEGSKA (reference sequence). The CDR3 is made up of 14 amino acids.

The chain combines TRBV7-8 with TRBJ1-4, with D tentatively TRBD1 (6 bases). This CDR3 is 14 amino acids long. Trimming removed 7 bases from V and 8 bases from J, with 17 bases in between. Germline V gene lookup returns CDR1 SGHVS and CDR2 FQNEAQ. CDR3 sequence reads: CASTRLGTKEKLFF. The CDR3 DNA reads as TGTGCCAGCACCCGGTTAGGGACAAAAGAAAAACTGTTTTTT.

This clonotype occurred a few times. The junction differs from germline at one of its ends, possibly a read error. The CDR3 coding sequence is TGTGCCAGCAGTTACGGGGGACTAGCCAAAACCATTCAGTACTTC. This encodes CASSYGGLAKTIQYF. J is TRBJ2-4 and V is TRBV6-2 or TRBV6-3, with TRBD2 matching 9 bases. CDR1 is MNHEY and CDR2 is SVGEGT in the germline V gene. The CDR3 is 15 amino acids.

The J gene is TRBJ1-2, the V gene TRBV12-5, with a tentative D call TRBD1 (5 bases). Deletions cut 6 bases from V and 8 bases from J, with 13 bases between. Per the germline V gene, CDR1 is LGHNT and CDR2 is FRNRAP. The CDR3 is made up of 12 amino acids. The CDR3 sequence: CASGYGGDGYTF. DNA for the CDR3: TGTGCTAGTGGCTACGGGGGGGACGGCTACACCTTC.

This clonotype was seen a handful of times. The rearrangement links TRBV29-1 to TRBJ2-5; tentative D call: TRBD1 (6 bases). V was cut by 2 bases and J by 1 base, with 17 bases left in between. In germline, CDR1 is SQVTM, CDR2 ANQGSEA. CDR3 size: 16 residues. The CDR3 region is CSVEPQGKVIQETQYF. CDR3 sequence (DNA): TGCAGCGTTGAACCACAGGGAAAGGTTATCCAAGAGACCCAGTACTTC.

This clonotype has only a few counts. V usage is TRBV11-2 and J usage is TRBJ2-2, with D perhaps matching TRBD1 or TRBD2 (5 bases each). Per the germline V gene, CDR1 is SGHAT and CDR2 is FQNNGV. Trimming removed 5 bases at V and 4 bases at J, with 32 bases between. This CDR3 is built from 21 residues. The CDR3 DNA reads as TGTGCCAGCAGCACTAATATTGCGGACCTCGGGGCTCGAGGGATCACCGGGGAGCTGTTTTTT. It specifies CASSTNIADLGARGITGELFF.

The genes are TRBV7-2 and TRBJ2-7; 7 positions match TRBD1. Germline V gives CDR1 SGHTA, CDR2 FQGNSA. CDR3 length: 14 residues. V lost 6 bases to trimming and J lost 3 bases; unmatched junction nucleotides: 8. CDR3 residues: CASRFGTDSYEQYF. CDR3 in DNA: TGTGCCAGCAGATTCGGGACAGACAGCTACGAGCAGTACTTC.

V is TRBV15 and J is TRBJ2-5, with a possible D match to TRBD2 (6 bases). Deletions cut 0 bases from V and 3 bases from J, with 14 bases between. The germline CDR1 and CDR2 sequences are LNHNV and YYDKDF (reference sequence). This CDR3 is built from 16 residues. The CDR3 spells CATSRDRQGGKETQYF. CDR3 in DNA: TGTGCCACCAGCAGAGACAGGCAGGGAGGCAAAGAGACCCAGTACTTC. The variable domain in full, completed from reference TRBV15 and TRBJ2-5, reads DAMVIQNPRYQVTQFGKPVTLSCSQTLNHNVMYWYQQKSSQAPKLLFHYYDKDFNNEADTPDNFQSRRPNTSFCFLDIRSPGLGDTAMYLCATSRDRQGGKETQYFGPGTRLLVL.

The chain recombines TRBV25-1 with TRBJ1-3, with 7 bases aligning to TRBD1. CDR1 MGHDK and CDR2 SYGVNS come from the germline V gene. Trimming removed 2 bases from V and 4 bases from J; junction bases left unmatched: 14. The CDR3 has 18 amino acids. This CDR3 reads CASSETAMGRQGGNTIYF. The DNA for the CDR3 is TGTGCCAGCAGTGAAACGGCCATGGGGCGACAGGGAGGAAACACCATATATTTT.

The chain joins TRBV7-2 to TRBJ2-3; a weak D match, TRBD2 (7 bases). The CDR3 has 16 amino acids. V lost 5 bases, J lost 2 bases, and 17 bases lay in between. CDR1 SGHTA and CDR2 FQGNSA come from the germline V gene. This CDR3 is CASSRRGGGNTDTQYF. CDR3 nucleotide sequence: TGTGCCAGCAGCCGCAGAGGGGGGGGTAACACAGATACGCAGTATTTT.

The V and J genes are TRBV12-3 or TRBV12-4 and TRBJ2-7; D might be TRBD1 or TRBD2, each matching 5 bases. This CDR3 region has 14 residues. V shed 4 bases and J shed 3 bases, with 13 bases lying between them. The CDR3 nucleotides are TGTGCCAGCAGTTACGGGGTTAGGGGCTACGAGCAGTACTTC. This encodes CASSYGVRGYEQYF.

This clonotype was seen only once. The chain links TRBV7-2 to TRBJ2-1; D might be TRBD1 or TRBD2, each matching 5 bases. Looked up from germline, CDR1 is SGHTA and CDR2 is FQGNSA. The CDR3 loop spans 15 amino acids. Trimming cost V 5 bases and J 2 bases, with 13 bases left between them. CDR3 DNA: TGTGCCAGCAGCCCCGACGGGACCCCCTACAATGAGCAGTTCTTC. The encoded protein is CASSPDGTPYNEQFF.

This rearrangement joins TRBV20-1 to TRBJ2-1; D is unclear. Per germline, CDR1 DFQATT and CDR2 SNEGSKA (reference sequence). This CDR3 has 14 residues. V lost 6 bases and J lost 1, with 13 bases in between. The CDR3 sequence is CSAVPGKSYNEQFF. For the CDR3, the DNA is TGCAGTGCCGTCCCCGGTAAATCCTACAATGAGCAGTTCTTC.

The V and J genes are TRBV7-3 and TRBJ1-3; perhaps TRBD1 as D (6 bases). V gave up 2 bases and J gave up 0 bases, with 11 bases separating them. Germline V gene lookup returns CDR1 SGHTA and CDR2 FQGTGA. The CDR3 has 16 amino acids. The CDR3 DNA sequence: TGTGCCAGCAGCTTATGGGGGCAAGGCTCTGGAAACACCATATATTTT. Protein product: CASSLWGQGSGNTIYF.